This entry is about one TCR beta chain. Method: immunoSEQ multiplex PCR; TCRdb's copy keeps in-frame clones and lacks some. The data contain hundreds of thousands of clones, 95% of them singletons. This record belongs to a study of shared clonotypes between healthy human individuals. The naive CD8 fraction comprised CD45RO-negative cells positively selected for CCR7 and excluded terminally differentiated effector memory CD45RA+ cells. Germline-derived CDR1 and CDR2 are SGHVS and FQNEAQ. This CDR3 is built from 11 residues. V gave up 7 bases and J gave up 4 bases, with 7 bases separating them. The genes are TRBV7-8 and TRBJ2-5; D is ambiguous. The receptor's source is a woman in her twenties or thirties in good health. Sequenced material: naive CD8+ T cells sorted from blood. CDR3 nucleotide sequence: TGTGCCAGCACCCCATTAGAGACCCAGTACTTC. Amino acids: CASTPLETQYF.